The rows below give T cell receptor beta chains drawn from one sample of a study of T cells in Graves' hyperthyroidism and ophthalmopathy. In TCRdb, the multiplex PCR reads were re-called with MiXCR into one record per CDR3 protein. The data contain roughly 300,000 distinct CDR3 sequences, roughly 14% of them singletons. Material: blood. The origin of the receptors is a woman in her 30s with Graves' hyperthyroidism. Each CDR3 is given with its conserved first and last residue. The order of the fields is J gene, CDR3 length, clone size, D gene, V gene, CDR3 DNA, CDR3 protein. D genes are given only for firm matches. Size is omitted from some rows. Given values are once, few, many or a class for expanded clones.

TRBJ1-1	12	many	NA	TRBV20-1	TGCAGTGCTCCACTGGGGAACACTGAAGCTTTCTTT	CSAPLGNTEAFF
TRBJ1-6	13	many	NA	TRBV2	TGTGCCAGCTTCGACTCAGGTTATTCACCCCTCCACTTT	CASFDSGYSPLHF
TRBJ1-2	11	many	NA	TRBV27	TGTGCCAGCAGCGGGGGCTATGGCTACACCTTC	CASSGGYGYTF
TRBJ2-7	18	NA	NA	TRBV4-1	TGCGCCAGCAGCCAAGTCAGTTTTTTAAATATGGAAGGCTACGAGCAGTACTTC	CASSQVSFLNMEGYEQYF
TRBJ1-5	15	many	NA	TRBV28	TGTGCCAGCATGAGGTTCCCGGGCCTCAATCAGCCCCAGCATTTT	CASMRFPGLNQPQHF
TRBJ1-6	15	few	NA	TRBV5-4	TGTGCCAGCAGCTTGAAGGCAGGGGCAGATTCACCCCTCCACTTT	CASSLKAGADSPLHF
TRBJ2-5	15	once	TRBD2	TRBV5-1	TGCGCCAGCAGCTTGGAGGTAGCGGGCCAAGAGACCCAGTACTTC	CASSLEVAGQETQYF
TRBJ2-1	11	few	NA	TRBV20-1	TGCAGTGCTTTAGACGCTAATGAGCAGTTCTTC	CSALDANEQFF
TRBJ2-3	16	NA	TRBD2	TRBV9	TGTGCCAGCAGCGTTGGGACTAGCGGGGCAGGGGATACGCAGTATTTT	CASSVGTSGAGDTQYF
TRBJ2-5	16	NA	TRBD1	TRBV5-4	TGTGCCAGCAGAGAACAAAGGGACAGGGGAGAAGAGACCCAGTACTTC	CASREQRDRGEETQYF
TRBJ2-2	14	NA	NA	TRBV6-1	TGTGCCAGCCCCCTATCGGGTCCGACCGGGGAGCTGTTTTTT	CASPLSGPTGELFF
TRBJ2-3	15	many	NA	TRBV7-6	TGTGCCAGCAGCCAAATGACTACAAACACAGATACGCAGTATTTT	CASSQMTTNTDTQYF
TRBJ1-2	14	NA	NA	TRBV5-1	TGCGCCAGCAGCCCCCTCGGTGGGGGGTGGGGCTACACCTTC	CASSPLGGGWGYTF